These T cell receptor beta chains were read from a single sample in a study of T cells after yellow fever vaccination. One entry per CDR3 protein results from TCRdb running MiXCR on the 5' RACE reads. In the table there are 200,000 or so distinct CDR3 sequences, around 6.7% of which are singletons. The sample consisted of CD4+ T cells sorted from PBMCs, taken on the day of the yellow fever booster vaccination. These receptor sequences come from a man aged 25-45 years who received the YFV17D yellow fever vaccine. Both conserved end residues are part of each CDR3. A D gene is named only where the DNA matches it firmly. Clone size is stated in some rows and not others, as once, few, many or a class when expanded.

j_gene	v_gene	abundance	d_gene	CDR3aa	CDR3nt
TRBJ2-3	TRBV6-5	NA	NA	CASSYGGIEGADTQYF	TGTGCCAGCAGTTACGGCGGGATAGAGGGAGCAGATACGCAGTATTTT
TRBJ2-1	TRBV6-5	NA	NA	CASSPLGVVGLTIPEQFF	TGTGCCAGCAGTCCCCTAGGGGTCGTGGGACTTACAATCCCCGAGCAGTTCTTC
TRBJ2-5	TRBV6-1	NA	NA	CASGVNGVGETQYF	TGTGCCAGCGGCGTTAACGGAGTAGGGGAGACCCAGTACTTC
TRBJ2-7	TRBV10-3	NA	NA	CAISEGQTSSYEQYF	TGTGCCATCAGTGAGGGACAAACGAGCTCCTACGAGCAGTACTTC
TRBJ2-3	TRBV20-1	many	TRBD2	CSALAGVSTDTQYF	TGCAGTGCTTTAGCGGGAGTGAGCACAGATACGCAGTATTTT
TRBJ2-4	TRBV30	NA	TRBD2	CAWSLGGVAKNIQYF	TGTGCCTGGAGTCTTGGGGGGGTAGCCAAAAACATTCAGTACTTC
TRBJ2-2	TRBV7-3	few	NA	CASRTGTDGGELFF	TGTGCCAGCAGGACCGGGACCGACGGGGGGGAGCTGTTTTTT
TRBJ2-5	TRBV29-1	NA	NA	CSLRREGHQETQYF	TGCAGCCTAAGGAGAGAGGGTCATCAAGAGACCCAGTACTTC
TRBJ2-3	TRBV7-9	many	NA	CASSPSRRSSTDTQYF	TGTGCCAGCAGCCCCTCGAGGAGGTCTAGCACAGATACGCAGTATTTT
TRBJ2-3	TRBV7-8	many	TRBD2	CASSSPPTSGRALWRDTQYF	TGTGCCAGCAGCTCACCCCCGACTAGCGGGAGGGCCCTCTGGAGAGATACGCAGTATTTT
TRBJ2-7	TRBV18	NA	NA	CASSPLQGANYEQYF	TGTGCCAGCTCACCACTTCAGGGAGCGAACTACGAGCAGTACTTC
TRBJ1-6	TRBV3-1	few	NA	CASSPTGVSGVTPLHF	TGTGCCAGCAGCCCTACCGGTGTGTCAGGGGTAACACCCCTCCACTTT
TRBJ1-5	TRBV6-4	many	NA	CASSESLRVNQPQHF	TGTGCCAGCAGTGAGTCCCTCAGGGTGAATCAGCCCCAGCATTTT
TRBJ2-6	TRBV7-9	many	NA	CASSLGVAGANVLTF	TGTGCCAGCAGCTTAGGGGTAGCTGGGGCCAACGTCCTGACTTTC
TRBJ2-3	TRBV20-1	few	NA	CSASKTGQPTDTQYF	TGCAGTGCTTCCAAGACGGGACAACCCACAGATACGCAGTATTTT
TRBJ2-7	TRBV7-9	many	TRBD1	CASSSPGQGVYEQYF	TGTGCCAGCAGCTCTCCGGGACAGGGGGTTTACGAGCAGTACTTC